Presented here are 32 T cell receptor beta chains from one specimen sequenced in a study of tumor and adjacent non-tumor tissue in lung cancer. The library came from three nested PCR rounds adapted from ARM-PCR protocols. TCRdb processed the multiplex PCR reads anew with MiXCR; each CDR3 protein has one entry. The sample lists about 50,000 distinct CDR3 sequences, about 70% occurring once. RNA was extracted from bulk tissue without any cell sorting. Distant lung tissue was collected more than 3 cm away from the tumor edge. Material for sequencing was distant non-tumor lung tissue. The receptors were gathered from a woman between 55 and 75 years old with non-small cell lung cancer.

Of note for this clonotype: An end of the junction does not agree with germline; a read error may underlie this. V usage is TRBV4-3 and J usage is TRBJ2-1; 7 positions match TRBD2. The CDR3 has 17 residues. CDR1 is LGHNA, CDR2 YSLEER, per germline. This chain's CDR3 is CASNQELGRGGHNEQFF. The CDR3 DNA follows: TGCGCCAGCAACCAAGAGCTCGGGCGGGGAGGGCACAATGAGCAGTTCTTC.

The rearrangement joins TRBV20-1 to TRBJ1-5; D remains ambiguous. Germline CDR1 and CDR2: DFQATT and SNEGSKA (reference sequence). Trimming cost V 7 bases and J 7 bases, with 14 bases left between them. The CDR3 contains 12 residues. Written as DNA, the CDR3 is TGCAGTGTCGGGAGACGTAAACAGCCCCAGCATTTT. As protein: CSVGRRKQPQHF.

In this sample, this clonotype turned up many times. V is TRBV6-2 or TRBV6-3 and J is TRBJ2-5; D ambiguous. Germline loops: CDR1 MNHEY, CDR2 SVGEGT. The CDR3 sequence is 14 residues long. Trimming pared 10 bases from V and 4 bases from J, leaving 19 bases between. The CDR3 reads CATSPEIVGETQYF. In DNA, the CDR3 is TGTGCCACCTCTCCGGAGATCGTTGGAGAGACCCAGTACTTC.

The table lists this clonotype with a few counts. At one boundary the junction diverges from the germline segment, which might be a read error. The chain is built from TRBV29-1 and TRBJ2-5, with 7 positions matching TRBD2. Looked up from germline, CDR1 is SQVTM and CDR2 is ANQGSEA. The CDR3 contains 12 residues. The CDR3 region is CSVGTNGETQYF. The CDR3 nucleotides are TGTAGCGTGGGGACTAACGGAGAGACCCAGTACTTC.

Of note for this clonotype: Being one base from a much bigger clone, this may be a read error. The rearrangement joins TRBV20-1 to TRBJ2-5; D is perhaps TRBD1 or TRBD2 (6 bases each). CDR3 length: 15 residues. In germline, CDR1 is DFQATT, CDR2 SNEGSKA (reference sequence). The ends were cut back, 0 bases at V and 5 bases at J, with 16 bases in the middle. In DNA, the CDR3 is TGCAGTGCTAGAGATGTAGTGGGGGGCGGGGAGACCCAGTACTTC. This encodes CSARDVVGGGETQYF.

The rearrangement joins TRBV4-3 to TRBJ2-7; 8 bases map to TRBD1. The CDR3 loop spans 13 amino acids. J lost 5 bases, V lost 10 bases, and 10 bases had no gene match. The germline V gene has CDR1 LGHNA and CDR2 YSLEER. CDR3 amino acids: CAIRGTGRDEQYF. The CDR3 bases are TGCGCCATCAGGGGGACAGGACGGGACGAGCAGTACTTC.

A note on this clonotype: One junction end does not reproduce the germline sequence, and a read error may be involved. This rearrangement joins TRBV6-5 to TRBJ2-7; D might be TRBD2 (5 bases). Germline CDR1 MNHEY, CDR2 SVGAGI. The CDR3 runs 15 residues. The DNA for the CDR3 is TGTGCTAGCAGTGACGCCGGGATAGGGATCTACGAGCAGTACTTC. Amino acid sequence: CASSDAGIGIYEQYF.

The chain couples TRBV4-3 to TRBJ1-3; possibly TRBD1 for D (6 bases). Germline V gives CDR1 LGHNA, CDR2 YSLEER. V was clipped by 4 bases and J by 4 bases, with 20 bases between them. This CDR3 is built from 17 residues. CDR3 sequence: CASSRDHGGITGNTIYF. The CDR3 DNA is TGCGCCAGCAGCCGAGATCATGGGGGCATAACGGGAAACACCATATATTTT.

Concerning this clonotype: Compared with germline, one end of the junction differs, possibly owing to a read error. This rearrangement joins TRBV10-3 to TRBJ1-1, with 7 bases that match TRBD1. CDR1 and CDR2 from the germline V gene are ENHRY and SYGVKD. This CDR3 contains 13 residues. The CDR3 bases are TGTGCCATTAGAGTCGACAGGGACACTGAAGCTTTATTT. Encoded protein: CAIRVDRDTEALF.

J is TRBJ1-5 and V is TRBV4-1; perhaps TRBD1 as D (5 bases). Trimming cost V 6 bases and J 4 bases, with 13 bases left between them. CDR1 and CDR2 from the germline V gene are MGHRA and YSYEKL. The CDR3 is made up of 14 amino acids. The CDR3 here is CASRHLGGNQPQHF. CDR3 nucleotide sequence: TGCGCCAGCAGACATTTGGGGGGGAATCAGCCCCAGCATTTT.

Details on this clonotype: One end of the junction does not line up with germline, which may come from a read error. This chain connects TRBV6-2 or TRBV6-3 to TRBJ1-2; 9 bases are a match to TRBD1. The CDR3 length is 15 residues. Germline V CDR1 and CDR2: MNHEY, SVGEGT. The CDR3 reads CARSYRDRGIGGYTF. CDR3 in DNA: TGTGCCAGAAGTTACCGCGACAGGGGGATCGGTGGCTACACCTTC.

Note on this clonotype: Germline is not matched at one junction end, which may reflect a read error. The chain links TRBV11-2 to TRBJ2-7, with D tentatively TRBD1 (6 bases). Germline CDR1 SGHAT, CDR2 FQNNGV. CDR3 size: 18 residues. As DNA, the CDR3 is TGTTCCAGCAACTCGGCCTGGACAGTGTATCAAGTCTCCTACGAGCAGTACTTC. It codes for CSSNSAWTVYQVSYEQYF. Drawing the rest from reference TRBV11-2 and TRBJ2-7, the complete variable domain is EAGVAQSPRYKIIEKRQSVAFWCNPISGHATLYWYQQILGQGPKLLIQFQNNGVVDDSQLPKDRFSAERLKGVDSTLKIQPAKLEDSAVYLCSSNSAWTVYQVSYEQYFGPGTRLTVT.

In nucleotides, the CDR3 is TGTGCCTGTAGCCGTATGTCACAGCGGGGGGGTGAGCAGTTCTTC. The encoded protein is CACSRMSQRGGEQFF. The V and J genes are TRBV11-2 and TRBJ2-1, with TRBD2 matching 10 bases. CDR1 SGHAT and CDR2 FQNNGV come from the germline V gene. V lost 11 bases to trimming and J lost 9 bases; unmatched junction nucleotides: 16. The CDR3 is 15 residues long.

A note on this clonotype: Compared with germline, one end of the junction differs, possibly owing to a read error. The rearrangement links TRBV5-4 to TRBJ1-6; 9 nucleotides match TRBD1. This CDR3 comprises 16 residues. CDR1 SGHNT and CDR2 YYREEE come from the germline V gene (reference sequence). CDR3 amino acids: CASGLAGQGLGSPLHF. CDR3 coding DNA: TGTGCCAGCGGCTTGGCGGGACAGGGTTTGGGTTCACCCCTCCACTTC.

The genes are TRBV4-3 and TRBJ1-1; 7 bases align to TRBD1. The length of the CDR3 is 13 residues. The V segment lost 2 bases and the J segment 10 bases; nucleotides outside the gene matches: 7. CDR1 is LGHNA and CDR2 is YSLEER in the germline V gene. CDR3 residues: CASSQLSAGGAFF. CDR3 DNA: TGCGCCAGCAGCCAACTTTCTGCAGGGGGAGCTTTCTTT.

The count of this clonotype is one. Mismatch with germline at one junction end may stem from a read error. This chain connects TRBV28 to TRBJ1-5; D is possibly TRBD1 (5 bases). The CDR3 is 15 amino acids. The germline gives CDR1 MDHEN, CDR2 SYDVKM. CDR3 loop: CAGSLRGVGNQPQHF. The CDR3, as DNA: TGTGCCGGCAGTTTACGGGGGGTGGGCAATCAGCCCCAGCATTTT.

This clonotype has only a few counts. The junction departs from germline at one end; a sequencing error may be responsible. V gene TRBV4-2 combines with J gene TRBJ2-3; 10 bases align to TRBD2. Germline V gene lookup returns CDR1 LGHNA and CDR2 YNFKEQ. This CDR3 is 19 amino acids long. The CDR3 spells CVSSQEAVAGGVGADTQYF. As DNA, the CDR3 is TGTGTCAGCAGCCAAGAGGCGGTAGCGGGAGGCGTAGGCGCAGATACGCAGTATTTT.

The J gene is TRBJ1-1, the V gene TRBV12-3 or TRBV12-4; TRBD1 aligns across 11 bases. J lost 5 bases, V lost 9 bases, and 17 bases had no gene match. The CDR3 has 17 amino acids. The CDR3 DNA reads as TGTGCCAGTAGTATTCCTGACTTGGACAGGGGGCGAACTGAAGCTTTCTTT. This gives the protein CASSIPDLDRGRTEAFF.

This clonotype was observed at least ten times. The gene calls are TRBV20-1 and TRBJ2-1; D ambiguous. Germline V gene data show CDR1 as DFQATT and CDR2 as SNEGSKA (reference sequence). The CDR3 spans 13 residues. CDR3: CSLTPPGRDEQFF. DNA of the CDR3: TGCAGCCTAACCCCCCCCGGCCGCGATGAGCAGTTCTTC.

There are a few counts of this clonotype. This sequence may be a read error, since a much larger clone differs from it by one base. V is TRBV28 and J is TRBJ2-7; TRBD1 agrees at 9 bases. Germline V gene sequence: CDR1 MDHEN, CDR2 SYDVKM. CDR3 length: 14 amino acids. The CDR3 loop reads CTSRVGTGTYEQYF. CDR3 nucleotides: TGTACCAGCAGGGTGGGGACAGGGACCTACGAGCAGTACTTC.

A remark on this clonotype: A single base separates this from a much larger clone, so it may be a read error. The CDR3 nucleotides read TGTGCCAGCAACTGGAGAATAATGACAGATACGCAGTATTTT. Protein: CASNWRIMTDTQYF. The rearrangement links TRBV7-8 to TRBJ2-3, with D unresolved. Trimming shortened V by 7 bases and J by 3 bases, and 14 bases separated the two germline ends. Per germline, CDR1 SGHVS and CDR2 FQNEAQ. The CDR3 consists of 14 residues.

Of note for this clonotype: The CDR3 ends on some other residue instead of the conserved phenylalanine or tryptophan, so this is likely a read error. V usage is TRBV6-2 or TRBV6-3 and J usage is TRBJ2-2; D is unclear. This CDR3 has 14 amino acids. CDR1 is MNHEY and CDR2 is SVGEGT in the germline V gene. DNA for the CDR3: TGTGCTAGCAGTTTTCCTTCGAACACCGGGGAGCTGTTTCTT. Translated: CASSFPSNTGELFL.

By share, this clonotype counts as medium-sized. The rearrangement links TRBV5-8 to TRBJ1-5; D gene uncertain. The CDR3 spans 16 residues. The germline V and J ends were trimmed by 0 bases and 4 bases, with 14 bases remaining between them. Per the germline V gene, CDR1 is SGHTS and CDR2 is YDEGEE. The CDR3 here is CASSLVAGRENQPQHF. The CDR3 DNA is TGTGCCAGCAGCTTGGTTGCTGGGAGGGAAAATCAGCCCCAGCATTTT. Looking up the rest from reference TRBV5-8 and TRBJ1-5 gives the full variable domain: EAGVTQSPTHLIKTRGQQATLRCSPISGHTSVYWYQQALGLGLQFLLWYDEGEERNRGNFPPRFSGRQFPNYSSELNVNALELEDSALYLCASSLVAGRENQPQHFGDGTRLSIL.

On this clonotype: Just one base apart from a much larger clone, this may be a read error. This sequence joins TRBV11-2 and TRBJ1-6; the D is unclear. The germline gives CDR1 SGHAT, CDR2 FQNNGV. This CDR3 spans 12 amino acids. The chain's CDR3 is CTSSLSGATLHF. CDR3 coding DNA: TGTACCAGCAGCTTATCGGGAGCGACCCTCCACTTT.

This clonotype was recorded many times. This chain connects TRBV6-2 or TRBV6-3 to TRBJ2-2; D is unclear. Looked up from germline, CDR1 is MNHEY and CDR2 is SVGEGT. V lost 5 bases and J 5 bases, leaving 21 bases between the germline ends. This CDR3 has 17 amino acids. The CDR3 reads CASSRSSGPSGTGELFF. CDR3 DNA sequence: TGTGCCAGCAGTAGATCTTCCGGGCCAAGTGGGACCGGGGAGCTGTTTTTT.

This clonotype was observed once. This chain links TRBV11-1 with TRBJ2-1; D possibly corresponds to TRBD2 (5 bases). CDR1 is SGHAT, CDR2 FQDESV, per germline (reference sequence). This CDR3 is built from 17 residues. Trimming removed 6 bases at V and 16 bases at J, with 34 bases between. The CDR3 spells CASSRGFAASSYNGHFF. In DNA form, the CDR3 reads TGTGCCAGCAGTCGGGGTTTCGCAGCTAGCTCCTACAATGGGCATTTCTTC. Using reference TRBV11-1 and TRBJ2-1 for the parts outside the CDR3, the full variable domain is EAEVAQSPRYKITEKSQAVAFWCDPISGHATLYWYRQILGQGPELLVQFQDESVVDDSQLPKDRFSAERLKGVDSTLKIQPAELGDSAMYLCASSRGFAASSYNGHFFGPGTRLTVL.

To note about this clonotype: Mismatch with germline at one junction end may stem from a read error. The chain uses TRBV6-2 or TRBV6-3 and TRBJ2-1; D is perhaps TRBD2 (5 bases). The germline gives CDR1 MNHEY, CDR2 SVGEGT. The CDR3 has 13 amino acids. The CDR3 DNA follows: TGTACCAGCAGTTATTCATCGGGGAATGAGCAGTTCTTC. Translating gives CTSSYSSGNEQFF.

In this sample, this clonotype turned up once. Without the conserved terminal phenylalanine or tryptophan, this CDR3 likely stems from a read error. The chain carries TRBV11-2 and TRBJ2-7; D is ambiguous. The CDR3 extends over 13 amino acids. V gave up 6 bases and J gave up 4 bases, with 13 bases separating them. CDR1 and CDR2 from the germline V gene are SGHAT and FQNNGV. CDR3 nucleotides: TGTGCCAGCAGTTCCCTCGGGCTATACGAGCAGTACATG. Encoded protein: CASSSLGLYEQYM.

On this clonotype itself: One end of the junction does not line up with germline, which may come from a read error. The chain couples TRBV6-2 or TRBV6-3 to TRBJ2-7; no reliable D call. CDR3 length: 13 residues. Germline loops: CDR1 MNHEY, CDR2 SVGEGT. This chain's CDR3 is CASSYSNGYEHCF. CDR3 bases: TGTGCCAGCAGTTACTCGAACGGCTACGAGCATTGCTTC.

The chain is built from TRBV5-6 and TRBJ2-7; D unclear. V dropped 1 base and J dropped 12 bases, with 20 bases sitting between them. This CDR3 comprises 14 residues. Per the germline V gene, CDR1 is SGHDT and CDR2 is YYEEEE. In DNA, the CDR3 is TGTGCCAGCAGCTTGTCACAAGGCGCCGCCAAGCGGTACTTC. It yields the protein CASSLSQGAAKRYF.

Comment on this clonotype: An end of the junction differs from the germline gene, which may be a read error. The chain joins TRBV6-2 or TRBV6-3 to TRBJ2-7; D is perhaps TRBD1 or TRBD2 (5 bases each). There are 15 residues in the CDR3. Looked up from germline, CDR1 is MNHEY and CDR2 is SVGEGT. CDR3 bases: TGTGCCAGCAGTTACTCGGGAGAGGGGCTCTACGAGCAGTGCTTC. This encodes CASSYSGEGLYEQCF.

In this sample, this clonotype turned up many times. This chain connects TRBV30 to TRBJ1-1; D unclear. The CDR3 loop spans 14 amino acids. The germline CDR1 and CDR2 sequences are GTSNPN and SVGIG (reference sequence). V was pared by 4 bases and J by 3 bases, with 15 bases between. The CDR3 protein is CAWKIFAADTEAFF. CDR3 DNA sequence: TGTGCCTGGAAAATTTTCGCTGCGGACACTGAAGCTTTCTTT.